The 20 T cell receptor beta chains below come from one sample, sequenced in a study of monozygotic twins with inflammatory bowel disease. TCRdb reanalyzed the 5' RACE reads, giving one entry per CDR3 protein sequence and no DNA. The specimen's table records around 220,000 distinct CDR3 sequences. The sequenced sample consisted of blood. Source of these receptors: a human donor with ulcerative colitis or Crohn's disease, or a healthy co-twin of an affected twin (not recorded which).

V gene TRBV3-1 combines with J gene TRBJ2-7; TCRdb's D call of TRBD1 is untestable without DNA. The CDR3 contains 13 residues. Germline V CDR1 and CDR2: LGHDT, YNNKEL (reference sequence). The CDR3 sequence is CASSFGQAYEQYF.

This chain joins TRBV4-3 and TRBJ2-1; TCRdb's D call of TRBD2 is untestable without DNA. CDR3 length: 15 amino acids. Germline lookup yields CDR1 LGHNA and CDR2 YSLEER. CDR3 residues: CASNQGGGLYNEQFF.

The chain links TRBV18 to TRBJ2-3. The CDR3 runs to 12 residues. Per germline, CDR1 KGHSH and CDR2 LQKENI. CDR3 in amino acids: CASSPPTDTQYF.

The rearrangement joins TRBV20-1 to TRBJ2-2; absent DNA, TCRdb's TRBD2 call cannot be checked. The CDR3 length is 15 residues. The germline V gene has CDR1 DFQATT and CDR2 SNEGSKA (reference sequence). The CDR3 region is CSARVTSGNAGELFF.

V usage is TRBV27 and J usage is TRBJ2-7; TCRdb designates TRBD2, a call that cannot be tested without DNA. CDR1 is MNHEY, CDR2 SMNVEV, per germline (reference sequence). The CDR3 extends over 15 amino acids. CDR3: CASSPGTSGSYEQYF.

The V and J genes are TRBV5-5 and TRBJ1-2; TCRdb gives TRBD1 as the D gene, but with no DNA this cannot be confirmed. Germline loops: CDR1 SGHKS, CDR2 YYEKEE (reference sequence). The CDR3 has 14 amino acids. CDR3 in amino acids: CASSFGQGGYGYTF. The full variable domain, rest sourced from reference TRBV5-5 and TRBJ1-2, is DAGVTQSPTHLIKTRGQQVTLRCSPISGHKSVSWYQQVLGQGPQFIFQYYEKEERGRGNFPDRFSARQFPNYSSELNVNALLLGDSALYLCASSFGQGGYGYTFGSGTRLTVV.

The rearrangement uses TRBV11-2 and TRBJ1-2; TCRdb picks TRBD1, but there is no DNA to check that call. This CDR3 spans 13 amino acids. Germline V gene sequence: CDR1 SGHAT, CDR2 FQNNGV. The CDR3 protein is CASSSLGQGSYTF.

This chain uses TRBV19 with TRBJ1-1. Germline CDR1 reads LNHDA; CDR2 reads SQIVND (reference sequence). This CDR3 contains 14 residues. CDR3 loop: CASSIEAARTEAFF.

CDR3 protein: CASSSLSGGRTYEQYF. The chain couples TRBV18 to TRBJ2-7; TCRdb proposes TRBD2, but this gene call is untestable without DNA. This CDR3 contains 16 residues. CDR1 is KGHSH, CDR2 LQKENI, per germline.

V gene TRBV6-1 combines with J gene TRBJ2-4; TCRdb returns TRBD2, unconfirmable since there is no DNA. The CDR3 has 17 amino acids. Germline CDR1 MNHNS, CDR2 SASEGT. CDR3: CASSEESRDRAKNIQYF.

This sequence joins TRBV6-1 and TRBJ1-4. The V gene's germline CDR1 is MNHNS and CDR2 SASEGT. The CDR3 spans 14 residues. The chain's CDR3 is CASMRGATNEKLFF.

The chain combines TRBV20-1 with TRBJ1-4; lacking DNA, the TRBD1 call made by TCRdb goes unchecked. Looked up from germline, CDR1 is DFQATT and CDR2 is SNEGSKA (reference sequence). The CDR3 contains 12 residues. This CDR3 is CSAGGQDEKLFF.

V usage is TRBV4-2 and J usage is TRBJ2-3; absent DNA, TCRdb's TRBD2 call cannot be checked. CDR3 length: 15 residues. CDR1 and CDR2 from the germline V gene are LGHNA and YNFKEQ. The CDR3 spells CASKPELAYTDTQYF.

The genes are TRBV29-1 and TRBJ1-1; the TCRdb call, TRBD1, lacks DNA for checking. CDR1 and CDR2 (germline): SQVTM, ANQGSEA. The CDR3 extends over 13 amino acids. The CDR3 spells CSVDPDPGGEAFF.

The chain has TRBV12-3 or TRBV12-4 and TRBJ1-2. The CDR3 length is 11 residues. The CDR3 protein is CASKQSYGYTF.

This chain links TRBV18 with TRBJ1-4. Germline V lookup: CDR1 KGHSH, CDR2 LQKENI. The CDR3 totals 15 residues. CDR3 loop: CASSPRAGLDEKLFF. Full variable domain (rest looked up from reference TRBV18 and TRBJ1-4): NAGVMQNPRHLVRRRGQEARLRCSPMKGHSHVYWYRQLPEEGLKFMVYLQKENIIDESGMPKERFSAEFPKEGPSILRIQQVVRGDSAAYFCASSPRAGLDEKLFFGSGTQLSVL.

The chain combines TRBV7-9 with TRBJ1-4; checking the TCRdb D call of TRBD1 is not possible without DNA. Germline values: CDR1 SEHNR, CDR2 FQNEAQ (reference sequence). The CDR3 is made up of 15 amino acids. The CDR3 loop reads CASSTRTSEREKLFF. The entire variable domain, with the rest obtained from reference TRBV7-9 and TRBJ1-4, is as follows: DTGVSQNPRHKITKRGQNVTFRCDPISEHNRLYWYRQTLGQGPEFLTYFQNEAQLEKSRLLSDRFSAERPKGSFSTLEIQRTEQGDSAMYLCASSTRTSEREKLFFGSGTQLSVL.

The V gene is TRBV21-1, the J gene TRBJ2-2; the TRBD1 assignment by TCRdb is unverifiable without DNA. TRBV21-1 is a pseudogene locus. The CDR3 runs 17 residues. CDR3 residues: CASSKGDRGRRTGELFF.

V usage is TRBV6-5 and J usage is TRBJ1-5. Germline assignment: CDR1 MNHEY and CDR2 SVGAGI. The CDR3 has 17 residues. The CDR3 here is CASSSLPDSGGNQPQHF.

The chain recombines TRBV5-1 with TRBJ2-7; TCRdb's D gene call, TRBD2, goes unchecked for lack of DNA. The CDR3 is 13 residues long. Looked up from germline, CDR1 is SGHRS and CDR2 is YFSETQ. Here the CDR3 reads CASSPDWPYEQYF.